One sample yielded the 31 T cell receptor beta chains listed below, sequenced in a study of response to subunit inactivated influenza vaccine. TCRdb re-called the RT-PCR reads through MiXCR, storing one row per CDR3 protein. The sample yields about 530,000 distinct CDR3 sequences, around 11% seen once. The sample here was PBMCs from blood, taken on the day of vaccination. Every receptor here comes from a man aged 45 to 65 who received an inactivated influenza vaccine.

The chain combines TRBV12-3 or TRBV12-4 with TRBJ1-4; weak D call: TRBD1 (5 bases). V shed 3 bases and J shed 6 bases, with 14 bases lying between them. The length of the CDR3 is 15 residues. The CDR3 sequence: CASSFGRGGDEKLFF. In DNA, the CDR3 is TGTGCCAGCAGTTTTGGTCGGGGGGGGGATGAAAAACTGTTTTTT.

J is TRBJ1-1 and V is TRBV28; 8 bases match TRBD1. The V gene's germline CDR1 is MDHEN and CDR2 SYDVKM. The CDR3 sequence is 14 residues long. The ends lost 5 bases at V and 4 bases at J; junction bases unmatched: 6. For the CDR3, the DNA is TGTGCCAGCAGTCAGAGACAGGGGATCACTGAAGCTTTCTTT. Protein: CASSQRQGITEAFF.

This clonotype showed up just a few times. The chain links TRBV4-3 to TRBJ2-6; 10 bases are shared with TRBD2. CDR1 and CDR2 (germline): LGHNA, YSLEER. The CDR3 has 17 amino acids. Trimming at V came to 2 bases and at J to 0 bases, leaving 1 base not matched to a gene. Written as DNA, the CDR3 is TGCGCCAGCAGCCAATCTAGCGGGGGCTCTGGGGCCAACGTCCTGACTTTC. This gives the protein CASSQSSGGSGANVLTF.

This clonotype was recorded a few times. CDR3 DNA: TGTGCCAGCAGCGGACAGGGGGGGAAAGAGACCCAGTACTTC. Its translation is CASSGQGGKETQYF. V is TRBV11-2 and J is TRBJ2-5, with TRBD1 matching over 10 bases. The V and J ends lost 5 bases and 3 bases, in that order; junction bases with no gene match: 3. CDR3 length equals 14 residues. Germline V CDR1 and CDR2: SGHAT, FQNNGV.

J is TRBJ2-4 and V is TRBV15, with 7 positions matching TRBD1. CDR1 and CDR2 from the germline V gene are LNHNV and YYDKDF (reference sequence). Unmatched junction bases numbered 9, after V lost 1 base and J lost 0 bases. This CDR3 is built from 18 residues. The CDR3 region is CATSRVTGATLAKNIQYF. CDR3 coding DNA: TGTGCCACCAGCAGAGTTACAGGGGCGACTCTAGCCAAAAACATTCAGTACTTC.

This clonotype was detected many times. This chain uses TRBV9 with TRBJ2-1, with TRBD1 as a possible D gene (6 bases). The germline V and J ends were trimmed by 1 base and 4 bases, with 12 bases remaining between them. The germline V gene encodes CDR1 SGDLS and CDR2 YYNGEE. CDR3 size: 15 residues. The CDR3 region is CASSVSGQKYNEQFF. For the CDR3, the DNA is TGTGCCAGCAGCGTAAGTGGACAGAAGTACAATGAGCAGTTCTTC.

The gene calls are TRBV12-3 or TRBV12-4 and TRBJ2-2; D is unclear. The ends were cut back, 6 bases at V and 4 bases at J, with 15 bases in the middle. The CDR3 has 15 amino acids. The CDR3 bases are TGTGCCAGCAGGCCCGGGCCCGGTGGCACCGGGGAGCTGTTTTTT. As protein: CASRPGPGGTGELFF.

V gene TRBV7-9 combines with J gene TRBJ2-7; no firm D call. CDR1 SEHNR and CDR2 FQNEAQ come from the germline V gene (reference sequence). The V gene lost 5 bases and the J gene lost 1 base, with 9 bases spanning the gap. This CDR3 contains 13 residues. CDR3 sequence reads: CASSHTRSYEQYF. The CDR3 bases are TGTGCCAGCAGCCACACCAGGTCCTACGAGCAGTACTTC.

In this sample, this clonotype turned up a few times. The genes are TRBV28 and TRBJ2-5, with D possibly called TRBD1 or TRBD2 (5 bases each). Trimming took 5 bases from V and 0 from J, leaving 10 bases between them. Germline V CDR1 and CDR2: MDHEN, SYDVKM. The CDR3 consists of 14 residues. CDR3 region: CASSLREYQETQYF. The DNA of the CDR3 is TGTGCCAGCAGTCTCAGGGAGTACCAAGAGACCCAGTACTTC.

In DNA form, the CDR3 reads TGCGCCAGCAGCGGACCAAACCTCGCCGAGCAGTACTTC. This translates into CASSGPNLAEQYF. The chain links TRBV5-1 to TRBJ2-7; D is ambiguous. CDR3 size: 13 residues. Germline V gene sequence: CDR1 SGHRS, CDR2 YFSETQ. The V and J ends lost 4 bases and 6 bases respectively, with 14 bases between them.

The chain recombines TRBV4-2 with TRBJ2-2; TRBD1 or TRBD2 may be the D gene (5 bases each). Trimming took 0 bases from V and 6 from J, leaving 14 bases between them. This CDR3 spans 16 amino acids. The germline gives CDR1 LGHNA, CDR2 YNFKEQ. The CDR3 DNA reads TGTGCCAGCAGCCAAGATTACCGGGGCTGGGCCGGGGAGCTGTTTTTT. Translating it yields CASSQDYRGWAGELFF.

In this sample, this clonotype turned up many times. The V and J genes are TRBV28 and TRBJ2-7; D uncertain. This CDR3 contains 11 residues. Germline values: CDR1 MDHEN, CDR2 SYDVKM. The V and J ends lost 6 bases and 2 bases respectively, with 5 bases between them. CDR3 sequence reads: CASSLTYEQYF. In DNA form, the CDR3 reads TGTGCCAGCAGCTTGACCTACGAGCAGTACTTC.

The chain carries TRBV5-1 and TRBJ2-5; D gene ambiguous. V was clipped by 5 bases and J by 2 bases, with 10 bases between them. In germline, CDR1 is SGHRS, CDR2 YFSETQ. The CDR3 has 13 amino acids. The CDR3 loop reads CASRYDGQETQYF. The CDR3 DNA sequence: TGCGCCAGCAGATACGACGGACAAGAGACCCAGTACTTC.

The chain recombines TRBV28 with TRBJ2-7; perhaps TRBD2 as D (6 bases). The ends were cut back, 7 bases at V and 12 bases at J, with 28 bases in the middle. Germline assignment: CDR1 MDHEN and CDR2 SYDVKM. This CDR3 contains 15 residues. The CDR3 here is CASTRGKVPRSGGYF. CDR3 coding DNA: TGTGCCAGCACACGGGGGAAGGTCCCTCGCTCGGGCGGGTACTTC.

This clonotype was seen a few times. The V call is TRBV7-2, the J call TRBJ2-3; tentatively, D is TRBD1 or TRBD2 (6 bases each). The CDR3 contains 16 residues. CDR1 is SGHTA, CDR2 FQGNSA, per germline. The V end lost 0 bases, the J end lost 8 bases, and 18 bases lay between the germline ends. CDR3 nucleotides: TGTGCCAGCAGCTTAGCCGACTTAGGGGGGACTGGTACGCAGTATTTT. It encodes CASSLADLGGTGTQYF.

This clonotype was counted between two and nine times. The CDR3 DNA is TGTGCCAGCAGTTACTCTAAGCCGGGGGAGCAGTACTTC. Translating gives CASSYSKPGEQYF. The rearrangement links TRBV6-6 to TRBJ2-7, with D possibly TRBD2 on 5 matching bases. Germline loops: CDR1 MNHNY, CDR2 SVGAGI (reference sequence). The V end lost 0 bases, the J end lost 7 bases, and 10 bases lay between the germline ends. CDR3 length: 13 amino acids.

This clonotype was picked up a small number of times. The V gene is TRBV7-9, the J gene TRBJ1-4; D unclear. Germline lookup yields CDR1 SEHNR and CDR2 FQNEAQ (reference sequence). This CDR3 region has 11 residues. The V end was cut by 10 bases, the J end by 4 bases, with 7 bases between. CDR3 nucleotides: TGTGCCACAGGCAATAATGAAAAACTGTTTTTT. It codes for CATGNNEKLFF.

This clonotype was counted a few times. The chain recombines TRBV6-2 or TRBV6-3 with TRBJ2-7; D possibly matches TRBD1 or TRBD2 (5 bases each). This CDR3 region has 13 residues. CDR1 is MNHEY, CDR2 SVGEGT, per germline. V was pared by 3 bases and J by 6 bases, with 12 bases between. The DNA for the CDR3 is TGTGCCAGCAGTTATACGGCTGGGGGCGAGCAGTACTTC. Amino acid sequence: CASSYTAGGEQYF.

This clonotype was seen more than once but under ten times. The rearrangement joins TRBV10-2 to TRBJ1-6; D not certain. The CDR3 consists of 14 residues. Germline V CDR1 and CDR2: WSHSY, SAAADI. Trimming removed 7 bases at V and 7 bases at J, with 14 bases between. DNA of the CDR3: TGCGCCAGCACGGCAGCTTCCCAAAATTCACCCCTCCACTTT. It yields the protein CASTAASQNSPLHF.

Ten or more counts support this clonotype. The chain joins TRBV25-1 to TRBJ1-6; D is perhaps TRBD1 (5 bases). V lost 3 bases and J 0 bases, leaving 18 bases between the germline ends. This CDR3 contains 19 residues. Germline V gene sequence: CDR1 MGHDK, CDR2 SYGVNS. CDR3 amino acids: CASSEGRSPLSSYNSPLHF. Written as DNA, the CDR3 is TGTGCCAGCAGTGAGGGACGTTCACCCCTGAGCTCCTATAATTCACCCCTCCACTTT.

This clonotype was seen a handful of times. The chain uses TRBV6-2 or TRBV6-3 and TRBJ2-7, with 11 bases fitting TRBD2. V was clipped by 6 bases and J by 1 base; unmatched bases: 20. Germline V lookup: CDR1 MNHEY, CDR2 SVGEGT. CDR3 length: 20 residues. The CDR3 nucleotides read TGTGCCAGCAGCCCTTCTGGGGGACTAGCGGACCACCGCCGTTCCTACGAGCAGTACTTC. Protein sequence: CASSPSGGLADHRRSYEQYF.

V usage is TRBV6-1 and J usage is TRBJ2-1; 8 nucleotides align to TRBD1. The trim removed 3 bases at V and 2 bases at J, leaving 3 bases unmatched. Germline V gene lookup returns CDR1 MNHNS and CDR2 SASEGT. The CDR3 runs 15 residues. CDR3 residues: CASSEQGAPYNEQFF. DNA of the CDR3: TGTGCCAGCAGTGAGCAGGGGGCCCCCTACAATGAGCAGTTCTTC.

The chain recombines TRBV18 with TRBJ1-1; D gene uncertain. The length of the CDR3 is 15 residues. Per germline, CDR1 KGHSH and CDR2 LQKENI. The V end lost 0 bases, the J end lost 3 bases, and 11 bases lay between the germline ends. The CDR3 spells CASSPPGVGDTEAFF. The CDR3 DNA sequence: TGTGCCAGCTCACCACCGGGAGTCGGGGACACTGAAGCTTTCTTT.

This clonotype was found many times. This chain joins TRBV12-3 or TRBV12-4 and TRBJ1-1, with a tentative D call TRBD1 (6 bases). This CDR3 is 15 amino acids long. Trimming took 5 bases from V and 0 from J, leaving 13 bases between them. CDR3 in amino acids: CASSKTTGMNTEAFF. The CDR3 bases are TGTGCCAGCAGTAAAACGACAGGTATGAACACTGAAGCTTTCTTT.

This sequence joins TRBV5-1 and TRBJ1-2; TRBD1 matches at 7 bases. The J segment lost 4 bases and the V segment lost 1 base, leaving 10 bases of the junction unmatched. The CDR3 consists of 16 residues. Germline-derived CDR1 and CDR2 are SGHRS and YFSETQ. The DNA of the CDR3 is TGCGCCAGCAGCTTGAGGACGGACAGGCCAACCTATGGCTACACCTTC. Protein product: CASSLRTDRPTYGYTF.

CDR3 sequence (DNA): TGCGCCAGCAGCTGGGAGGGGACAAAAGAGACCCAGTACTTC. Its translation is CASSWEGTKETQYF. V is TRBV5-1 and J is TRBJ2-5; possible D gene TRBD2, 7 bases. Germline V gives CDR1 SGHRS, CDR2 YFSETQ. The CDR3 covers 14 residues. V lost 3 bases and J lost 3, with 12 bases in between. Based on the CDR3 plus reference TRBV5-1 and TRBJ2-5, the full variable domain is KAGVTQTPRYLIKTRGQQVTLSCSPISGHRSVSWYQQTPGQGLQFLFEYFSETQRNKGNFPGRFSGRQFSNSRSEMNVSTLELGDSALYLCASSWEGTKETQYFGPGTRLLVL.

V usage is TRBV7-2 and J usage is TRBJ2-5; 8 bases are a match to TRBD2. The V gene's germline CDR1 is SGHTA and CDR2 FQGNSA. V lost 4 bases and J lost 4; bases outside the gene matches: 5. The CDR3 consists of 14 residues. Here the CDR3 DNA reads TGTGCCAGCAGCTCGCATCTAGCGGGAGAGACCCAGTACTTC. Translation: CASSSHLAGETQYF.

This clonotype was recorded a few times. The rearrangement uses TRBV12-3 or TRBV12-4 and TRBJ2-5; tentative D call: TRBD2 (6 bases). The CDR3 runs 13 residues. Trimming cost V 2 bases and J 8 bases, with 12 bases left between them. The CDR3 reads CASSLPPGETQYF. The CDR3 DNA reads as TGTGCCAGCAGTTTACCGCCGGGAGAAACCCAGTACTTC.

This clonotype was counted only a few times. V gene TRBV29-1 combines with J gene TRBJ2-5; D is unresolved. V was cut by 4 bases and J by 2 bases, with 8 bases left in between. Germline CDR1 reads SQVTM; CDR2 reads ANQGSEA. The CDR3 is 12 residues long. This CDR3 reads CSVGWQQETQYF. DNA of the CDR3: TGCAGCGTTGGGTGGCAGCAAGAGACCCAGTACTTC.

This clonotype was observed a handful of times. The rearrangement links TRBV6-2 or TRBV6-3 to TRBJ2-1; the D call may be TRBD1 or TRBD2 (5 bases each). The CDR3 contains 13 residues. Trimming shortened V by 10 bases and J by 10 bases, and 20 bases separated the two germline ends. Germline-derived CDR1 and CDR2 are MNHEY and SVGEGT. CDR3 sequence reads: CATSGTVLDEQFF. CDR3 DNA sequence: TGTGCCACTTCCGGGACCGTTCTGGACGAGCAGTTCTTC.

Only a few counts were recorded for this clonotype. The gene calls are TRBV5-1 and TRBJ1-1; no definite D call. V lost 0 bases to trimming and J lost 3 bases, with 12 bases between them. From germline, CDR1 is SGHRS and CDR2 YFSETQ. The CDR3 is made up of 15 amino acids. The CDR3 region is CASSLGAGRHTEAFF. DNA of the CDR3: TGCGCCAGCAGCTTGGGAGCGGGAAGGCACACTGAAGCTTTCTTT.